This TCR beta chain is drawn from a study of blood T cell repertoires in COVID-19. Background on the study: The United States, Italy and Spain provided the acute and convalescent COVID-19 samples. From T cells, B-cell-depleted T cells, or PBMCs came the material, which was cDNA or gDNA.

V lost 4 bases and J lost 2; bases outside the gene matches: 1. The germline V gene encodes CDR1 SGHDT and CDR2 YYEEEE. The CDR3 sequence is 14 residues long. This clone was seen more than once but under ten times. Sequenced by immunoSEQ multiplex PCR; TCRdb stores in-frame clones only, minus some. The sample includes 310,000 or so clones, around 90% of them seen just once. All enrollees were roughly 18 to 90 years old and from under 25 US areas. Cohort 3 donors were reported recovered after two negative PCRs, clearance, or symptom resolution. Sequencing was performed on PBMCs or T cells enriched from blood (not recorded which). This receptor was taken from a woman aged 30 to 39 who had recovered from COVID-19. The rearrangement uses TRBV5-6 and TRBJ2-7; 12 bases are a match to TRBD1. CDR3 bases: TGTGCCAGCAGCCGGGACAGGGGGCCCTACGAGCAGTACTTC. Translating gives CASSRDRGPYEQYF.